These T cell receptor beta chains were read from a single sample in a study of T cells in Graves' hyperthyroidism and ophthalmopathy. TCRdb passed the multiplex PCR reads through MiXCR, listing each CDR3 protein once. The repertoire consists of hundreds of thousands of distinct CDR3 sequences, with 14% occurring once and the leading ten covering 10%. The sample taken for sequencing was blood. The receptors were sampled from a woman aged 18-35 years with Graves' hyperthyroidism. Each CDR3 is given with its conserved first and last residue. The order of the fields is clone size, V gene, D gene, J gene, CDR3 DNA, CDR3 protein. A D gene is named only where the DNA matches it firmly. Part of the rows lack a size; the others show once, few, many or a class for expanded clones.

abundance: many; v_gene: TRBV29-1; d_gene: TRBD2; j_gene: TRBJ2-7; CDR3nt: TGCAGCGTTATAGGCCGTGGGTCGGGAGGAGGAAGAGGGATCGAGCAGTACTTC; CDR3aa: CSVIGRGSGGGRGIEQYF
abundance: NA; v_gene: TRBV15; d_gene: NA; j_gene: TRBJ2-3; CDR3nt: TGTGCCACCAGCAGTAGGTCAGCAGATACGCAGTATTTT; CDR3aa: CATSSRSADTQYF
abundance: few; v_gene: TRBV2; d_gene: NA; j_gene: TRBJ1-3; CDR3nt: TGTGCCAGCAGTGGCATGTGGAGCTCTGGAAACACCATATATTTT; CDR3aa: CASSGMWSSGNTIYF
abundance: few; v_gene: TRBV12-3/TRBV12-4; d_gene: NA; j_gene: TRBJ2-1; CDR3nt: TGTGCCAGCAGTGGGGTATGGCGGAACAATGAGCAGTTCTTC; CDR3aa: CASSGVWRNNEQFF
abundance: many; v_gene: TRBV7-2; d_gene: NA; j_gene: TRBJ2-7; CDR3nt: TGTGCCAGCAGCTCCCTATGGACCCCGGGAAAGCAGTACTTC; CDR3aa: CASSSLWTPGKQYF
abundance: few; v_gene: TRBV19; d_gene: NA; j_gene: TRBJ2-4; CDR3nt: TGTGCCAGTAGTGCCGCATATCCGATTCAGTACTTC; CDR3aa: CASSAAYPIQYF
abundance: few; v_gene: TRBV2; d_gene: TRBD1; j_gene: TRBJ1-1; CDR3nt: TGTGCCACCTTAAGGGGGCGGAACACTGAAGCTTTCTTT; CDR3aa: CATLRGRNTEAFF
abundance: many; v_gene: TRBV20-1; d_gene: NA; j_gene: TRBJ2-7; CDR3nt: TGCAGTGTGTTTGGCTCCTACGAGCAGTACTTC; CDR3aa: CSVFGSYEQYF
abundance: NA; v_gene: TRBV7-2; d_gene: NA; j_gene: TRBJ1-2; CDR3nt: TGTGCCAGCAGCTTACGCTCACACCCCTCCTTC; CDR3aa: CASSLRSHPSF
abundance: NA; v_gene: TRBV6-5; d_gene: NA; j_gene: TRBJ2-1; CDR3nt: TGTGCCAGCAGTTACGGAGGGGTCTACAATGAGCAGTTCTTC; CDR3aa: CASSYGGVYNEQFF
abundance: many; v_gene: TRBV7-9; d_gene: TRBD1; j_gene: TRBJ2-1; CDR3nt: TGTGCCAGCAGCTCCGGGACAGGTCTTCATGAGCAGTTCTTC; CDR3aa: CASSSGTGLHEQFF
abundance: NA; v_gene: TRBV20-1; d_gene: NA; j_gene: TRBJ1-1; CDR3nt: TGCAGTGCCCATGGCGCAGTGACGAACACTGAAGCTTTCTTT; CDR3aa: CSAHGAVTNTEAFF
abundance: NA; v_gene: TRBV20-1; d_gene: NA; j_gene: TRBJ2-7; CDR3nt: TGCAGTGCCCTTCCGGGGACCGCCTCCTACGAGCAGTACTTC; CDR3aa: CSALPGTASYEQYF
abundance: many; v_gene: TRBV28; d_gene: TRBD1; j_gene: TRBJ1-2; CDR3nt: TGTGCCAGCAGTACGGACAGGGTCGGCTACACCTTC; CDR3aa: CASSTDRVGYTF
abundance: few; v_gene: TRBV19; d_gene: TRBD1; j_gene: TRBJ1-2; CDR3nt: TGTGCCAGTAGAAGGACAGGGTTTGTCTATGGCTACACCTTC; CDR3aa: CASRRTGFVYGYTF
abundance: few; v_gene: TRBV10-3; d_gene: NA; j_gene: TRBJ2-3; CDR3nt: TGTGCCATCAGTGGAGTCGGATTCACAGATACGCAGTATTTT; CDR3aa: CAISGVGFTDTQYF
abundance: few; v_gene: TRBV29-1; d_gene: TRBD1; j_gene: TRBJ2-1; CDR3nt: TGCAGCGTTGAAGATCCCCCAGGGGGCGATGAGCAGTTCTTC; CDR3aa: CSVEDPPGGDEQFF
abundance: NA; v_gene: TRBV29-1; d_gene: NA; j_gene: TRBJ2-5; CDR3nt: NA; CDR3aa: CSVASGALKYF
abundance: NA; v_gene: TRBV10-2; d_gene: TRBD2; j_gene: TRBJ2-5; CDR3nt: TGCGCCAGCAGACCTCAGCGGGAGGGCCGGGAGACCCAGTACTTC; CDR3aa: CASRPQREGRETQYF
abundance: medium-sized; v_gene: TRBV2; d_gene: NA; j_gene: TRBJ1-6; CDR3nt: TGTGCCAGCAGTGTAGGTCGGGCAGGATCACCCCTCCACTTT; CDR3aa: CASSVGRAGSPLHF
abundance: many; v_gene: TRBV13; d_gene: NA; j_gene: TRBJ2-3; CDR3nt: TGTGCCAGCAGCTTACCCGGTGGAGGGAACACAGATACGCAGTATTTT; CDR3aa: CASSLPGGGNTDTQYF
abundance: many; v_gene: TRBV28; d_gene: TRBD2; j_gene: TRBJ2-5; CDR3nt: TGTGCCAGCAGCCGATTAACTAGCGGGGGGAATCAGGAGACCCAGTACTTC; CDR3aa: CASSRLTSGGNQETQYF
abundance: NA; v_gene: TRBV7-9; d_gene: NA; j_gene: TRBJ2-7; CDR3nt: TGTGCCAGCAGCTTAGTATTGGCGCCCCGCTACGAGCAGTACTTC; CDR3aa: CASSLVLAPRYEQYF
abundance: NA; v_gene: TRBV20-1; d_gene: NA; j_gene: TRBJ2-1; CDR3nt: TGCAGTGCTAGAGGTGGTTATGAGCAGTTCTTC; CDR3aa: CSARGGYEQFF
abundance: many; v_gene: TRBV3-1; d_gene: NA; j_gene: TRBJ1-6; CDR3nt: TGTGCCAGCAGCCAAGGACACGAATCCTTGCCCCTCCACTTT; CDR3aa: CASSQGHESLPLHF
abundance: NA; v_gene: TRBV2; d_gene: TRBD1; j_gene: TRBJ2-1; CDR3nt: TGTGCCAGCAGGGGGACAGTCAATGAGCAGTTCTTC; CDR3aa: CASRGTVNEQFF
abundance: NA; v_gene: TRBV5-1; d_gene: NA; j_gene: TRBJ2-2; CDR3nt: TGCGCCAGCAGGCCACAGGGTTTGGACACCGGGGAGCTGTTTTTT; CDR3aa: CASRPQGLDTGELFF
abundance: many; v_gene: TRBV18; d_gene: TRBD1; j_gene: TRBJ1-4; CDR3nt: TGTGCCAGCTCACGGGGACCGGGACAGGGGGATGAAAAACTGTTTTTT; CDR3aa: CASSRGPGQGDEKLFF
abundance: few; v_gene: TRBV5-6; d_gene: NA; j_gene: TRBJ2-3; CDR3nt: TGTGCCAGCAGCCGCGAAGGGCTCACAGATACGCAGTATTTT; CDR3aa: CASSREGLTDTQYF
abundance: NA; v_gene: TRBV6-2/TRBV6-3; d_gene: TRBD1; j_gene: TRBJ2-7; CDR3nt: TGTGCCAGCAGGACCGGGACAGGGGACGAGCAGTACTTC; CDR3aa: CASRTGTGDEQYF
abundance: many; v_gene: TRBV19; d_gene: NA; j_gene: TRBJ2-7; CDR3nt: TGTGCCAGTGCGGGCTGGGACAAGCAGGGGACATACGAGCAGTACTTC; CDR3aa: CASAGWDKQGTYEQYF
abundance: many; v_gene: TRBV11-2; d_gene: TRBD1; j_gene: TRBJ1-1; CDR3nt: TGTGCCAGCAGGATGGGGGACAGGGTGAGGACTGAAGCTTTCTTT; CDR3aa: CASRMGDRVRTEAFF
abundance: few; v_gene: TRBV27; d_gene: NA; j_gene: TRBJ1-2; CDR3nt: TGTGCCAGCAGTTTATTTCAGAACTATGGCTACACCTTC; CDR3aa: CASSLFQNYGYTF
abundance: few; v_gene: TRBV7-8; d_gene: TRBD2; j_gene: TRBJ2-1; CDR3nt: TGTGCCAGCAGCCTCAGACTAGCGGGAGGAGCTAAGCAGTTCTTC; CDR3aa: CASSLRLAGGAKQFF
abundance: few; v_gene: TRBV7-9; d_gene: NA; j_gene: TRBJ1-4; CDR3nt: TGTGCCAGCAGCTCGTGGACGGCAACTAATGAAAAACTGTTTTTT; CDR3aa: CASSSWTATNEKLFF
abundance: once; v_gene: TRBV19; d_gene: NA; j_gene: TRBJ1-2; CDR3nt: TGTGTCAGTAGTATCCGGGGAAACGGCTACACCTTC; CDR3aa: CVSSIRGNGYTF
abundance: once; v_gene: TRBV27; d_gene: NA; j_gene: TRBJ1-2; CDR3nt: TGTGCCAGCAGTTTTTCCCTTAACTATGGCTACACCTTC; CDR3aa: CASSFSLNYGYTF
abundance: NA; v_gene: TRBV24-1; d_gene: TRBD2; j_gene: TRBJ2-3; CDR3nt: TGTGCCACCAGTGATCCCGGGACTAGCGCCACCACAGATACGCAGTATTTT; CDR3aa: CATSDPGTSATTDTQYF
abundance: NA; v_gene: TRBV10-3; d_gene: TRBD1; j_gene: TRBJ1-1; CDR3nt: TGTGCCACTCGACAGGGGGCTGGCACTGAAGCTTTCTTT; CDR3aa: CATRQGAGTEAFF
abundance: many; v_gene: TRBV27; d_gene: NA; j_gene: TRBJ1-6; CDR3nt: TGTGCCAGCAGTTTATCTAATTCACCCCTCCACTTT; CDR3aa: CASSLSNSPLHF
abundance: many; v_gene: TRBV28; d_gene: NA; j_gene: TRBJ2-2; CDR3nt: TGTGCCAGCAGTTTGACGGAAATCGGGGAGCTGTTTTTT; CDR3aa: CASSLTEIGELFF